This TCR beta chain was obtained from a study of cytomegalovirus exposure and HLA in healthy donors. Germline CDR1 is SEHNR and CDR2 is FQNEAQ (reference sequence). This CDR3 spans 16 amino acids. V shed 5 bases, J shed 4 bases, and the junction held 12 bases outside the gene matches. This PCR relied on a set of 60 Vbeta primers and 13 Jbeta primers. Data came from immunoSEQ multiplex PCR; TCRdb stores just in-frame clones and leaves some out. The repertoire has 150,000 to 200,000 clones, about 85% of them found once; the top ten carry around 0.99%. This TCR derives from a boy aged 2 to 10 in good health and CMV-seronegative. Sequencing input: PBMCs. The chain has TRBV7-9 and TRBJ1-2, with 8 bases that match TRBD1. For the CDR3, the DNA is TGTGCCAGCAGCCCAACAGGGACAGGAGGTTCCTATGGCTACACCTTC. Amino acids: CASSPTGTGGSYGYTF.